This T cell receptor (beta chain) was retrieved from a study of Tregs in tolerant kidney transplant recipients (dated by TCRdb to about 2019). Regarding the study in general: The study applied TCRbeta sequencing to find donor-specific regulatory T cells before combined kidney and bone marrow transplantation and then followed those same cells after transplant. General study outcomes and caveats: Because only a small number of patients were included, the study had limitations, and the results will need to be validated in larger populations as well as under other immunosuppression protocols. Biological reproducibility was not directly addressed, though technical replication error appeared minimal. Donor-specific Treg expansion exceeded global Treg expansion in tolerant patients, suggesting antigen-driven rather than nonspecific expansion. For some patients the PCR primers changed over time, which made it impossible to compare the samples from those patients at the nucleotide level. Expanding Tregs with activated donor B cells appeared to identify the most biologically relevant and donor-specific TCRbeta repertoire.

Notes on this clone: Its antigen remains undetermined. Base qualities are not at hand, and no much larger clone is one base apart.

Related donors were used in the transplants with nonmyeloablative bone marrow transplantation, and mixed chimerism was transient in the human trials. Thawed PBMCs were FACS-sorted into unstimulated Tregs (CD4+CD25+CD127-), CD4+ non-Tregs (CD4+CD25-), CD4 cells and CD8 cells. 4 combined kidney and bone marrow transplant recipients from the ITN036ST trial were included as patients, and samples were available only from these trial subjects. Healthy control blood was processed by Ficoll density gradient to PBMCs and cryopreserved; patient PBMCs were collected before and after transplant. Taken from cysteine to phenylalanine, the CDR3 has 15 residues. The entry retains the CDR3 DNA only, 45 bases that are in frame from base 1. CDR1 and CDR2 were assigned from the germline V gene (reference sequence) as LNHDA and SQIVND. Ends trimmed: V by 8 bases, J by 4 bases; bases unmatched to a gene: 10. For TCRbeta CDR3 sequencing, genomic DNA was extracted from sorted cells using the QIAGEN DNeasy Blood and Tissue Kit. Through immunoSEQ, high-throughput TCRbeta CDR3 sequencing was done commercially, including PCR amplification with internal controls and bias correction. The authors' analysis ran thus. Unique productive TCRbeta sequences were defined by CDR3 nucleotide sequence where primers matched, otherwise by CDR3 amino acid sequence with Vbeta and Jbeta genes. To correct for sorting error, sequences found in more than one sorted population at a frequency ratio of 2:1 or less were discarded, and the remaining shared sequences were assigned to the population with the higher frequency. Sequences were defined as donor-reactive when expanded at least 5-fold in CFSE-low cells versus unstimulated cells and present at a frequency of at least 0.01% in CFSE-low cells. Jensen-Shannon divergence, calculated on the top 100 TCRbeta sequences ranked by frequency, was used to quantify repertoire divergence. For samples with multiple sequencing runs, sorting error was corrected separately for each run before the runs were pooled. TCRdb re-hosts the immuneACCESS table, in-frame sequences only. Its copies lack some clones; in the studies checked, an unresolved V gene accounts for under half of them, and the cause for the rest is not known. That table supplies the V and J calls and clone size; D and trimming were determined from the DNA. For this sample the table gives tens of thousands of clones, of which 93% were detected only once. The ten largest clones capture around 1.6% of the sample.

This TCR was recovered from a human patient who received a combined kidney and bone marrow transplant. In patients who had a transplant, some T cells may come from the graft donor. The material sequenced was CD4+ T cells from blood (PBMCs), taken 12 months after the transplant. Recombination joined TRBV19 with TRBJ2-2, with TRBD1 matching 7 junction bases. The bases read TGTGCCAGTCGCAAAACGACAGGGCTCACCGGGGAGCTGTTTTTT. Translated, this is CASRKTTGLTGELFF.